This TCR beta chain was recorded in a study of identical twins. TCRdb passed the 5' RACE reads through MiXCR, listing each CDR3 protein once. Of 700,000 or so distinct CDR3 sequences in the sample, 21% were seen once. The data also belong to a second study, concerning T cells expressing NK-cell markers.

This TCR derives from a woman between 18 and 30 years old in good health. The specimen was PBMCs.

Here the CDR3 reads CASSSGPYSGNTIYF. The CDR3 nucleotides are TGTGCCAGCAGTTCTGGACCCTACTCTGGAAACACCATATATTTT. This chain connects TRBV6-5 to TRBJ1-3, with D hard to call. Per germline, CDR1 MNHEY and CDR2 SVGAGI. V dropped 4 bases and J dropped 0 bases, with 10 bases sitting between them. The CDR3 has 15 amino acids.